One sample yielded the 17 T cell receptor beta chains listed below, sequenced in a study of blood T cell repertoires in COVID-19. The table came from immunoSEQ multiplex PCR; TCRdb's copy has only in-frame clones and leaves some out. The data contain about 50,000 clones, 85% to 90% of them singletons. Source material: peripheral blood. All receptors derive from a man aged 60 to 75 with acute or convalescent COVID-19.

The J gene is TRBJ2-7, the V gene TRBV18, with TRBD1 matching 10 bases. V was pared by 8 bases and J by 4 bases, with 14 bases of the junction left unmatched. CDR1 and CDR2 from the germline V gene are KGHSH and LQKENI. The CDR3 runs 16 residues. CDR3 sequence: CASTNADRGHTYEQYF. DNA for the CDR3: TGTGCCAGCACGAACGCAGACAGGGGGCATACGTACGAGCAGTACTTC.

This clone was observed once. This chain links TRBV6-4 with TRBJ2-2; TRBD2 might be the D (5 bases). The CDR3 totals 14 residues. Trimming took 6 bases from V and 6 from J, leaving 14 bases between them. The V gene's germline CDR1 is MRHNA and CDR2 SNTAGT. The CDR3 DNA follows: TGTGCCAGCAGCCAAGAAGGGAGTGCCGGGGAGCTGTTTTTT. It codes for CASSQEGSAGELFF.

The rearrangement joins TRBV11-3 to TRBJ2-7; TRBD1 agrees at 9 bases. The CDR3 covers 14 residues. Trimming removed 7 bases from V and 6 bases from J; junction bases left unmatched: 10. Germline V lookup: CDR1 SGHNT, CDR2 YENEEA. This CDR3 is CASNATGGQGEQYF. The CDR3 DNA reads TGTGCCAGCAACGCAACAGGGGGCCAGGGCGAGCAGTACTTC.

The chain carries TRBV4-1 and TRBJ2-5; 11 nucleotides match TRBD2. Germline V gives CDR1 MGHRA, CDR2 YSYEKL. The CDR3 is 15 residues long. V gave up 4 bases and J gave up 3 bases; unmatched junction bases: 4. As DNA, the CDR3 is TGCGCCAGCAGCCTACTAGCGGGAGTAGAAGAGACCCAGTACTTC. It translates to CASSLLAGVEETQYF.

This chain links TRBV10-1 with TRBJ2-3; 8 nucleotides agree with TRBD2. CDR1 and CDR2 from the germline V gene are WNHNN and SYGVQD (reference sequence). The CDR3 has 15 residues. V lost 6 bases to trimming and J lost 4 bases; unmatched junction nucleotides: 9. Here the CDR3 reads CASSRSGSGADTQYF. CDR3 DNA: TGCGCCAGCAGCAGGAGCGGGAGTGGGGCAGATACGCAGTATTTT.

The chain combines TRBV5-4 with TRBJ2-1; tentatively, D is TRBD1 (5 bases). The CDR3 covers 13 residues. Trimming left V 0 bases short and J 9 bases short, with 10 bases between. Looked up from germline, CDR1 is SGHNT and CDR2 is YYREEE (reference sequence). The CDR3 bases are TGTGCCAGCAGCTTGGGCCAGGGCCGTGAGCAGTTCTTC. It is translated as CASSLGQGREQFF. The full variable domain, in which reference TRBV5-4 and TRBJ2-1 provide the parts outside the CDR3, is ETGVTQSPTHLIKTRGQQVTLRCSSQSGHNTVSWYQQALGQGPQFIFQYYREEENGRGNFPPRFSGLQFPNYSSELNVNALELDDSALYLCASSLGQGREQFFGPGTRLTVL.

The V call is TRBV27, the J call TRBJ2-5; 12 nucleotides match TRBD2. V lost 5 bases, J lost 0 bases, and 10 bases stayed unmatched. This CDR3 is built from 18 residues. Per germline, CDR1 MNHEY and CDR2 SMNVEV (reference sequence). CDR3: CASSPLGLAGRYQETQYF. CDR3 sequence (DNA): TGTGCCAGCAGTCCCTTGGGACTAGCGGGCCGATACCAAGAGACCCAGTACTTC.

The chain carries TRBV6-5 and TRBJ2-7; 12 bases fit TRBD2. J gave up 3 bases and V 0 bases, and 3 bases lay outside the gene matches. This CDR3 comprises 16 residues. In germline, CDR1 is MNHEY, CDR2 SVGAGI. This CDR3 reads CASSYSWTSGNYEQYF. The CDR3 DNA sequence: TGTGCCAGCAGTTACTCGTGGACTAGCGGGAACTACGAGCAGTACTTC.

This chain uses TRBV18 with TRBJ1-3; 9 bases align to TRBD1. The CDR3 runs to 17 residues. Trimming cost V 3 bases and J 0 bases; bases outside gene matches: 6. Germline assignment: CDR1 KGHSH and CDR2 LQKENI. CDR3 in amino acids: CASSPFGQGNSGNTIYF. CDR3 nucleotides: TGTGCCAGCTCACCCTTCGGACAGGGGAACTCTGGAAACACCATATATTTT.

The chain couples TRBV25-1 to TRBJ1-2; possible D gene TRBD1, 5 bases. Trimming removed 6 bases from V and 2 bases from J, with 13 bases in between. Germline loops: CDR1 MGHDK, CDR2 SYGVNS. CDR3 length equals 14 residues. CDR3 protein: CASSKGLMNYGYTF. The CDR3 bases are TGTGCCAGCAGCAAGGGGCTAATGAACTATGGCTACACCTTC.

This clone was recorded a few times. The V and J genes are TRBV30 and TRBJ1-2; D is perhaps TRBD1 (6 bases). Germline loops: CDR1 GTSNPN, CDR2 SVGIG (reference sequence). Trimming removed 2 bases from V and 8 bases from J, with 15 bases in between. This CDR3 contains 13 residues. CDR3 in DNA: TGTGCCTGGAGTAGACCAGGGGTACAAGGCTACACCTTC. Its translation is CAWSRPGVQGYTF.

The V and J genes are TRBV6-1 and TRBJ2-7; the match to TRBD2 covers 10 bases. The germline gives CDR1 MNHNS, CDR2 SASEGT. CDR3 length equals 15 residues. Losses at the gene ends were 3 bases for V and 2 bases for J; bases not matched to a gene: 4. CDR3: CASSDPSGGTYEQYF. CDR3 nucleotide sequence: TGTGCCAGCAGTGACCCTAGCGGGGGTACCTACGAGCAGTACTTC.

This clone came up once. The CDR3 coding sequence is TGTGCCATCAGCGGCTCCGGGACAGGGGGCGCATCAGGCACTGAAGCTTTCTTT. The encoded protein is CAISGSGTGGASGTEAFF. This chain joins TRBV10-3 and TRBJ1-1, with 12 bases fitting TRBD1. The CDR3 loop spans 18 amino acids. Germline trimming cut 6 bases from V and 4 bases from J; bases unmatched to any gene: 15. Germline-derived CDR1 and CDR2 are ENHRY and SYGVKD.

This clone appeared a single time. The chain couples TRBV5-8 to TRBJ1-1; D is ambiguous. Germline-derived CDR1 and CDR2 are SGHTS and YDEGEE. The CDR3 is 14 amino acids. The germline V and J ends were trimmed by 0 bases and 10 bases, with 16 bases remaining between them. The CDR3 region has the DNA TGTGCCAGCAGCTTGGGGACTAACACTGAAGTAGCTTTCTTT. As protein: CASSLGTNTEVAFF.

The V call is TRBV29-1, the J call TRBJ1-4; 7 bases fit TRBD1. CDR1 and CDR2 (germline): SQVTM, ANQGSEA. The CDR3 has 13 amino acids. The junction had 6 bases not matched to a gene; V was cut back by 5 bases and J by 6 bases. The CDR3 sequence is CSVSTGKDEKLFF. In DNA form, the CDR3 reads TGCAGCGTTTCGACAGGGAAGGATGAAAAACTGTTTTTT. Using reference TRBV29-1 and TRBJ1-4 for the parts outside the CDR3, the full variable domain is SAVISQKPSRDICQRGTSLTIQCQVDSQVTMMFWYRQQPGQSLTLIATANQGSEATYESGFVIDKFPISRPNLTFSTLTVSNMSPEDSSIYLCSVSTGKDEKLFFGSGTQLSVL.

V and J are TRBV9 and TRBJ2-5; TRBD1 agrees at 8 bases. The CDR3 runs 15 residues. V shed 4 bases and J 4 bases; nucleotides not matched to a gene: 9. The germline V gene encodes CDR1 SGDLS and CDR2 YYNGEE. The CDR3 spells CASSPWDTGGETQYF. CDR3 in DNA: TGTGCCAGCAGCCCTTGGGACACAGGGGGAGAGACCCAGTACTTC.

The rearrangement uses TRBV10-3 and TRBJ1-3; a possible D gene is TRBD1 (5 bases). Deletions cut 4 bases from V and 0 bases from J, with 13 bases between. In germline, CDR1 is ENHRY, CDR2 SYGVKD. The CDR3 extends over 16 amino acids. The CDR3 coding sequence is TGTGCCATCAGTGCAGGGCGGACCTACTCTGGAAACACCATATATTTT. Encoded protein: CAISAGRTYSGNTIYF.